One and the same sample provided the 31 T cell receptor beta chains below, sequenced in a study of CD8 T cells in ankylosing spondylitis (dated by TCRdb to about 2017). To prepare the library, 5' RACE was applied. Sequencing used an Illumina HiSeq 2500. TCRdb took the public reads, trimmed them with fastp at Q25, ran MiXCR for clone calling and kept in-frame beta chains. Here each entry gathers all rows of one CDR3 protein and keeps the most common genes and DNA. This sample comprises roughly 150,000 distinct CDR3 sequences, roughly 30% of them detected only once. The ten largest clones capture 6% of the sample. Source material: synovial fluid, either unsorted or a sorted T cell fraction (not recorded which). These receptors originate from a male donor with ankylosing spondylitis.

CDR3 loop: CATRDGSKETQYF. The CDR3 nucleotides read TGTGCCACCCGGGACGGCTCGAAAGAGACCCAGTACTTC. The chain is built from TRBV28 and TRBJ2-5; D assignment may be TRBD1 or TRBD2 (5 bases each). V was cut by 10 bases and J by 3 bases, with 15 bases left in between. CDR1 is MDHEN, CDR2 SYDVKM, per germline. This CDR3 is 13 amino acids long.

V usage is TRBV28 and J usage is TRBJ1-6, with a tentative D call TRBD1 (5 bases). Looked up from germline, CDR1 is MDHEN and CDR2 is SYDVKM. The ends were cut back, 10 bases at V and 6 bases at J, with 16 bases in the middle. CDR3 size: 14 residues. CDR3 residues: CATNPGGANSPLHF. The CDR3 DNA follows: TGTGCCACCAACCCGGGAGGGGCTAATTCACCCCTCCACTTT.

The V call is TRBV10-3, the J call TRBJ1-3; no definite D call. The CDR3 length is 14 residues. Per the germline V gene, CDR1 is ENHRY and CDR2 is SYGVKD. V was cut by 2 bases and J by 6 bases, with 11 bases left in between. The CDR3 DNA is TGTGCCATCAGTGAGGCGCGGTTCGTAAACACCATATATTTT. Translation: CAISEARFVNTIYF.

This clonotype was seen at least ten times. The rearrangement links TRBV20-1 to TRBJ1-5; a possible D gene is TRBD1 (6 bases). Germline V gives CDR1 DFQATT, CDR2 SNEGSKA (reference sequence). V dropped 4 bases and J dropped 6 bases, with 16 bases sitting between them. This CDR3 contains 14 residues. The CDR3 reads CSATTTGMGQPQHF. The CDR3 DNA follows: TGCAGTGCTACCACTACAGGGATGGGTCAGCCCCAGCATTTT.

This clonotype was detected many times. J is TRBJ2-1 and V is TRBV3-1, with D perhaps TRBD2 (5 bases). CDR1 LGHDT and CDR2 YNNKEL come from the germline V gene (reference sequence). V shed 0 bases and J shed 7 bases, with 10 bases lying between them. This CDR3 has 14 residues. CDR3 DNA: TGTGCCAGCAGCCAAGATTTCACGGGGAATGAGCAGTTCTTC. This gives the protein CASSQDFTGNEQFF.

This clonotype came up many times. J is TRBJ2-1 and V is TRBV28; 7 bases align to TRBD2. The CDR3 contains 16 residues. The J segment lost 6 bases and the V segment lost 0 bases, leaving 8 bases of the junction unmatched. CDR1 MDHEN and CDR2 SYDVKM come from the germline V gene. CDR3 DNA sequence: TGTGCCAGCAGTTTATGGGCTAGCGGAGCGATCAATGAGCAGTTCTTC. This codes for CASSLWASGAINEQFF.

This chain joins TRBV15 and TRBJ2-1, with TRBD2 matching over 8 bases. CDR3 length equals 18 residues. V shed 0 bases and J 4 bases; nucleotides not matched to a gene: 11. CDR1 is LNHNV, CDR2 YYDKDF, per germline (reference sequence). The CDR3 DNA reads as TGTGCCACCAGCAGAGATCCCCGAGTGGCGGGGGGTTACAATGAGCAGTTCTTC. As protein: CATSRDPRVAGGYNEQFF.

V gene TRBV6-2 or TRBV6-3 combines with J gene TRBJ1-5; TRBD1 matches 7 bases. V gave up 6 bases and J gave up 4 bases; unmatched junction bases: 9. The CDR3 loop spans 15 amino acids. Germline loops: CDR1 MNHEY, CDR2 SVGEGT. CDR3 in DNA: TGTGCCAGCAGGACGCGGACAGGCTTGAATCAGCCCCAGCATTTT. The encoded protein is CASRTRTGLNQPQHF.

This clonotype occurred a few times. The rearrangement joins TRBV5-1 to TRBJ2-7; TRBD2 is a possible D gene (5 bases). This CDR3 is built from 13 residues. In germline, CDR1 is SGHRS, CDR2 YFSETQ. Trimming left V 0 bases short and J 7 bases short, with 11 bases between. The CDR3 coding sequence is TGCGCCAGCAGCTTGGCTAGCTCGGGGGAGCAGTACTTC. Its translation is CASSLASSGEQYF.

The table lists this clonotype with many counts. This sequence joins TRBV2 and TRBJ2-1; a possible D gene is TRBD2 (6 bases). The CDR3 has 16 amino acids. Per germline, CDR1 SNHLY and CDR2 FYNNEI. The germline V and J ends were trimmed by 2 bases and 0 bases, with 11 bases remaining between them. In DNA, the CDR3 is TGTGCCAGCAGTGAACGGGGGACCAGCTCCTACAATGAGCAGTTCTTC. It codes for CASSERGTSSYNEQFF.

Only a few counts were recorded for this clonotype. The CDR3 DNA reads TGTGCCAGCAGCTTATGGGGGGACCGGGGACTAACCTACGAGCAGTACTTC. Translating gives CASSLWGDRGLTYEQYF. The chain recombines TRBV7-9 with TRBJ2-7; TRBD2 aligns across 7 bases. The CDR3 has 17 amino acids. V was pared by 2 bases and J by 2 bases, with 12 bases of the junction left unmatched. Per the germline V gene, CDR1 is SEHNR and CDR2 is FQNEAQ (reference sequence).

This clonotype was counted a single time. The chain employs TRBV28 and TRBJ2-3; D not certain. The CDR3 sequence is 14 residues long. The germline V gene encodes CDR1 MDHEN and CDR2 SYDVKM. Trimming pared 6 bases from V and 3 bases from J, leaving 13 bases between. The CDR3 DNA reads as TGTGCCAGCAGGGCTCCGACGAAGACAGATACGCAGTATTTT. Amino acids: CASRAPTKTDTQYF.

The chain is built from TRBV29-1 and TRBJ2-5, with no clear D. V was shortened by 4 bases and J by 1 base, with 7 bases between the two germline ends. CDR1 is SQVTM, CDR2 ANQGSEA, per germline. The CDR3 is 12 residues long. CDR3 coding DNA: TGCAGCGTTGCGGCTAGCCAAGAGACCCAGTACTTC. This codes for CSVAASQETQYF.

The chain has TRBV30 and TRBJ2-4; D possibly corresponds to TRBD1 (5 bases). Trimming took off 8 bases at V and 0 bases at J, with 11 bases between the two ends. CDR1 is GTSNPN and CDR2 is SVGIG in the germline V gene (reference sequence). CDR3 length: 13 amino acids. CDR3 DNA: TGTGCCACCTCAGGGTTAGCCAAAAACATTCAGTACTTC. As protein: CATSGLAKNIQYF.

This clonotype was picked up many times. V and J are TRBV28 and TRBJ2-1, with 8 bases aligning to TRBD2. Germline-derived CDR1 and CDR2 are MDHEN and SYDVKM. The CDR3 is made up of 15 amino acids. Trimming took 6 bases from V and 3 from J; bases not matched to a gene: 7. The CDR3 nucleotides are TGTGCCAGCAGCCGTACTAGCGGCTACTACAATGAGCAGTTCTTC. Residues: CASSRTSGYYNEQFF.

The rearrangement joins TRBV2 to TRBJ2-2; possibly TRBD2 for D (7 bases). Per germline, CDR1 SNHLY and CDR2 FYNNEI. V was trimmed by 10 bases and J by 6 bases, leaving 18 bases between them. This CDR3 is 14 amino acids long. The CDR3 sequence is CATKAQGGAGELFF. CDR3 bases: TGTGCCACGAAAGCACAAGGGGGGGCCGGGGAGCTGTTTTTT.

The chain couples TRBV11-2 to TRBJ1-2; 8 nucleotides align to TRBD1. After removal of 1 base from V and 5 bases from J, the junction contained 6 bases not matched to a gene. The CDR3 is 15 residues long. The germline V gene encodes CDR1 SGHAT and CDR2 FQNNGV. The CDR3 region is CASSLAGQGRYGYTF. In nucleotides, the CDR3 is TGTGCCAGCAGCTTAGCTGGACAGGGTAGATATGGCTACACCTTC.

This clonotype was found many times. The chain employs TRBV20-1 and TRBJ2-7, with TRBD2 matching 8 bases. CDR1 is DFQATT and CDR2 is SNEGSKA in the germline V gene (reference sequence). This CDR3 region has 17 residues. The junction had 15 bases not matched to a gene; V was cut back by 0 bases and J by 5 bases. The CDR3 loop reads CSARDVPLSSGGDEQYF. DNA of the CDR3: TGCAGTGCTAGAGATGTCCCCCTCTCCTCGGGAGGGGACGAGCAGTACTTC.

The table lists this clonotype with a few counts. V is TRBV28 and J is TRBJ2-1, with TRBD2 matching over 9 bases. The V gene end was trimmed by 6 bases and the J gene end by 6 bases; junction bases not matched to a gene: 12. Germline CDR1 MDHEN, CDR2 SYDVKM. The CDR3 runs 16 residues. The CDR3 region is CASRDLSGSGGNEQFF. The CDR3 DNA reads TGTGCCAGCAGGGATCTTAGCGGGAGCGGGGGCAATGAGCAGTTCTTC.

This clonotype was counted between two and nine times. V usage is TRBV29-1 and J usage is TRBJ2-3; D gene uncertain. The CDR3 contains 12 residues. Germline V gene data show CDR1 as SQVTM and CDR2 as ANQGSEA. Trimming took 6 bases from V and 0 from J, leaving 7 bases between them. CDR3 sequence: CSVHSSTDTQYF. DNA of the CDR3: TGCAGCGTCCATTCTAGCACAGATACGCAGTATTTT.

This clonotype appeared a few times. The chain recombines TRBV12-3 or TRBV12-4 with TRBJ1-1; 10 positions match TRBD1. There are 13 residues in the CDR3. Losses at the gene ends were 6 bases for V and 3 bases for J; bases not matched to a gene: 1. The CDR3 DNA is TGTGCCAGCAGAGGGACAGGGGACACTGAAGCTTTCTTT. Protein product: CASRGTGDTEAFF.

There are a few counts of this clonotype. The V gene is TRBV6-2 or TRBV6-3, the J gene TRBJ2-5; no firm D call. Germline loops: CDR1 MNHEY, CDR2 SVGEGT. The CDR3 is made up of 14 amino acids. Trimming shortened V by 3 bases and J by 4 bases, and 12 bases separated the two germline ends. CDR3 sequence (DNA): TGTGCCAGCAGTTATCGGGTAGCCGGAGAGACCCAGTACTTC. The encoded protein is CASSYRVAGETQYF.

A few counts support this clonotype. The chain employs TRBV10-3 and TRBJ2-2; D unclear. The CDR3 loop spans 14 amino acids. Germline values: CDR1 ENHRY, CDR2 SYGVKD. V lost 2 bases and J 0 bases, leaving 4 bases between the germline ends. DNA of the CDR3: TGTGCCATCAGTGAGCCCCCGAACACCGGGGAGCTGTTTTTT. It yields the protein CAISEPPNTGELFF.

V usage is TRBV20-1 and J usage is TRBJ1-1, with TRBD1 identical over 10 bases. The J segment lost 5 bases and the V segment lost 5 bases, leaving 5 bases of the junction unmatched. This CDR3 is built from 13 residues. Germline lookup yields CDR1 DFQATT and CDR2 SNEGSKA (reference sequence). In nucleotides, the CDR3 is TGCAGTGCTTCCGGGACAGGGGTAACTGAAGCTTTCTTT. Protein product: CSASGTGVTEAFF.

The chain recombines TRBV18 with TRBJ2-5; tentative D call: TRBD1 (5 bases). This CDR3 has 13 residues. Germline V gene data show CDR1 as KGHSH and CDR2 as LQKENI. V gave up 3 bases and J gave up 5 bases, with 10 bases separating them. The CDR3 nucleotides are TGTGCCAGCTCACCGGGGCAGGGCGAGACCCAGTACTTC. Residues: CASSPGQGETQYF.

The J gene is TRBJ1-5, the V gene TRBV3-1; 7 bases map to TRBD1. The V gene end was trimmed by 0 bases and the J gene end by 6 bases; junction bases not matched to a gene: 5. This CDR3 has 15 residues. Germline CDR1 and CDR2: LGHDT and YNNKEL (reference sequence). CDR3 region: CASSQDQGEAQPQHF. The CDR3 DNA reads TGTGCCAGCAGCCAAGATCAGGGGGAGGCTCAGCCCCAGCATTTT.

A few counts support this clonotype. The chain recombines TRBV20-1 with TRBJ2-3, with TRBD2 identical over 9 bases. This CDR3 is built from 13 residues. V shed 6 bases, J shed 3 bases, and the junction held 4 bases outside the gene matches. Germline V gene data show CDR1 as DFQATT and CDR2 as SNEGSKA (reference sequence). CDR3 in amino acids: CSAETSGTDTQYF. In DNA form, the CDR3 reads TGCAGTGCCGAGACTAGCGGTACAGATACGCAGTATTTT.

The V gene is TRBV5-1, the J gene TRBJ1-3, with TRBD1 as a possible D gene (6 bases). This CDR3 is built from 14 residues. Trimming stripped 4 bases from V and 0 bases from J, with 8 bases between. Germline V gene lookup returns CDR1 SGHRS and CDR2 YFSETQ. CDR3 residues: CASSGGLSGNTIYF. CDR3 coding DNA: TGCGCCAGCAGCGGGGGCCTCTCTGGAAACACCATATATTTT.

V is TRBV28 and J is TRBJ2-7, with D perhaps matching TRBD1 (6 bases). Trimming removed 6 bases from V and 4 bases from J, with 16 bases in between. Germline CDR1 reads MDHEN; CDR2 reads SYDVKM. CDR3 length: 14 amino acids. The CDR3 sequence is CASREDSREYEQYF. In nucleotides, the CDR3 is TGTGCCAGCAGGGAGGACAGCCGAGAATACGAGCAGTACTTC.

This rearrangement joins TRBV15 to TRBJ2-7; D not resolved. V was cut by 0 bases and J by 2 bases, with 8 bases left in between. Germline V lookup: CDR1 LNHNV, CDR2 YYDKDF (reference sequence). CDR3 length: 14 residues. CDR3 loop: CATSRDYGTYEQYF. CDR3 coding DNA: TGTGCCACCAGCAGAGATTATGGGACCTACGAGCAGTACTTC.

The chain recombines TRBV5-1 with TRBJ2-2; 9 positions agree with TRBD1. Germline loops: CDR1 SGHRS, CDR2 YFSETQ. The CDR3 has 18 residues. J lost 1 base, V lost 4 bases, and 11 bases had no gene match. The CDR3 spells CASSPTLGTGKNTGELFF. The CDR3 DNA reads TGCGCCAGCAGCCCGACCCTCGGGACAGGGAAGAACACCGGGGAGCTGTTTTTT.